Sequencing of this TCR beta chain was carried out in a study of blood T cell repertoires in COVID-19. Study-level information: Some COVID-19 samples were acute and others convalescent; all came from the United States, Italy and Spain.

Germline-derived CDR1 and CDR2 are MNHEY and SVGAGI. CDR3 size: 15 residues. Trimming cost V 6 bases and J 5 bases; bases outside gene matches: 9. Clones were read by immunoSEQ multiplex PCR, and TCRdb kept only the in-frame ones, dropping some. The sample lists 90,000 to 150,000 clones, 71% occurring once. This receptor was identified in a human donor with acute or convalescent COVID-19. The donor label of this sample is uncertain. The specimen sequenced was peripheral blood. This rearrangement joins TRBV6-5 to TRBJ2-1; 8 bases fit TRBD1. CDR3 region: CASRPLDREHNEQFF. Written as DNA, the CDR3 is TGTGCCAGCAGACCCCTGGACAGGGAGCACAATGAGCAGTTCTTC.